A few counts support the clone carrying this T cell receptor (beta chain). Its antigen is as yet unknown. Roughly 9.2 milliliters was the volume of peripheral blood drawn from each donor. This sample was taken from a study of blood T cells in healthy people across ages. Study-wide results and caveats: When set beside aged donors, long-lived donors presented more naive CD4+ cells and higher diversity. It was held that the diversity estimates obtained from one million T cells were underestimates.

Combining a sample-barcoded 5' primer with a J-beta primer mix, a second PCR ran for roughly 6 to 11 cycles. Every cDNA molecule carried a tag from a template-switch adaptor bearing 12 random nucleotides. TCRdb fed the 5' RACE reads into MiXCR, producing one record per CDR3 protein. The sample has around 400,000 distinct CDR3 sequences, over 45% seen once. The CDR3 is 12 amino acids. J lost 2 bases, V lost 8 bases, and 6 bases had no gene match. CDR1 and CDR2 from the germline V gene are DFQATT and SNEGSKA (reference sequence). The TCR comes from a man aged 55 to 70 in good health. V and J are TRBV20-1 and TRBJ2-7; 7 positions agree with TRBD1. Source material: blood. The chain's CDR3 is CSTTGTAYEQYF. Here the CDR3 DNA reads TGCAGTACAACCGGGACAGCCTACGAGCAGTACTTC.